The 3 T cell receptor beta chains reported below all come from one sample, sequenced in a study of T-cell reconstitution after alpha-beta-depleted transplantation in children. The TCRbeta library was prepared with unique molecular identifiers. TCRdb re-called the PCR reads through MiXCR, storing one row per CDR3 protein. Among about 980,000 distinct CDR3 sequences listed, roughly 29% were seen once. The starting material was PBMCs, mostly from graft donor cells, obtained 360 days after TCRalphabeta/CD19-depleted stem cell transplant. Receptors were obtained from a boy under two years old who had a stem cell transplant for SCID, so the T cells may come from the graft donor.

The chain has TRBV3-1 and TRBJ2-5; D call uncertain. V lost 3 bases to trimming and J lost 5 bases, with 10 bases between them. This CDR3 region has 13 residues. Germline V CDR1 and CDR2: LGHDT, YNNKEL (reference sequence). The CDR3 coding sequence is TGTGCCAGCAGCCACACTAATAAGGAGACCCAGTACTTC. Translating it yields CASSHTNKETQYF.

The rearrangement joins TRBV2 to TRBJ2-7; 9 bases map to TRBD1. This CDR3 is built from 13 residues. Germline loops: CDR1 SNHLY, CDR2 FYNNEI. Trimming at V came to 10 bases and at J to 0 bases, leaving 4 bases not matched to a gene. This chain's CDR3 is CATTGGPSYEQYF. In nucleotides, the CDR3 is TGTGCCACCACAGGGGGCCCCTCCTACGAGCAGTACTTC.

Only a few counts were recorded for this clonotype. The chain is built from TRBV21-1 and TRBJ2-7; TRBD1 reflects the table's D call only, with no check against the DNA. TRBV21-1 corresponds to a pseudogene. The CDR3 consists of 14 residues. For the CDR3, the DNA is TGTGCCAGCATTCACAGGGGTAGCCCCTACGAGCAGTACTTC. Its translation is CASIHRGSPYEQYF.